This T cell receptor beta chain was observed in a study of blood T cell repertoires in COVID-19. The method was immunoSEQ multiplex PCR; TCRdb's version includes in-frame clones alone and lacks a portion of them. The table shows about 360,000 clones, with approximately 82% occurring only once. CDR3 length: 15 amino acids. The germline V gene encodes CDR1 SGHTA and CDR2 FQGNSA. V lost 0 bases to trimming and J lost 4 bases; unmatched junction nucleotides: 5. The clonotype was recovered from a man aged 25-40 years with active or convalescent COVID-19. The genes are TRBV7-2 and TRBJ2-7; the match to TRBD2 covers 8 bases. The sequenced sample was peripheral blood. The CDR3: CASSLATSGQYEQYF. CDR3 in DNA: TGTGCCAGCAGCTTAGCAACTAGCGGACAGTACGAGCAGTACTTC.